This TCR beta chain was sequenced for a study of T cell repertoires in cytomegalovirus infection. TCRdb passed the reads through MiXCR, listing each CDR3 protein once. The table records 75,000 to 100,000 distinct CDR3 sequences, more than 40% of them present only once. This clonotype occurred a few times. Its antigen is currently unknown. This CDR3 comprises 13 residues. Germline V gives CDR1 MNHNY, CDR2 SVGAGI (reference sequence). V was clipped by 7 bases and J by 7 bases; unmatched bases: 7. The sequences come from CD8+ T cells from cultured PBMCs, collected from culture after CMV antigen stimulation. The TCR comes from a human donor in good health (CMV status not recorded). Some clones in this sample may be carry-over from other donors' samples. This chain links TRBV6-6 with TRBJ2-1; 7 bases fit TRBD2. CDR3 in amino acids: CASIAAGLNEQFF. In DNA form, the CDR3 reads TGTGCCAGCATCGCGGCGGGACTAAATGAGCAGTTCTTC.